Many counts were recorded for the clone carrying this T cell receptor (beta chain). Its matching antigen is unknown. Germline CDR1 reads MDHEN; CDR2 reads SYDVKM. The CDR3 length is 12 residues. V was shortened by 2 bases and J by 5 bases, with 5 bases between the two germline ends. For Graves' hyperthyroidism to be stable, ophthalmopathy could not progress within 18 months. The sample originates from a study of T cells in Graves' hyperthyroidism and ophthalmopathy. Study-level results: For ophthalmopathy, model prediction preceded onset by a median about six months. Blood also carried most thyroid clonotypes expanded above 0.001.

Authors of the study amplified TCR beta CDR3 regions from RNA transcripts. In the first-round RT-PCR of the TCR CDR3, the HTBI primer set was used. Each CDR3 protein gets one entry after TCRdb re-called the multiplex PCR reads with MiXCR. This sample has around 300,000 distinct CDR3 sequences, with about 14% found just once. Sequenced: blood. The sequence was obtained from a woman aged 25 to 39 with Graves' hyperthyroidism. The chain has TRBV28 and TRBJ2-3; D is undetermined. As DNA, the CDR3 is TGTGCCAGCAGTTTAGTGGTAGATACGCAGTATTTT. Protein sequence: CASSLVVDTQYF.